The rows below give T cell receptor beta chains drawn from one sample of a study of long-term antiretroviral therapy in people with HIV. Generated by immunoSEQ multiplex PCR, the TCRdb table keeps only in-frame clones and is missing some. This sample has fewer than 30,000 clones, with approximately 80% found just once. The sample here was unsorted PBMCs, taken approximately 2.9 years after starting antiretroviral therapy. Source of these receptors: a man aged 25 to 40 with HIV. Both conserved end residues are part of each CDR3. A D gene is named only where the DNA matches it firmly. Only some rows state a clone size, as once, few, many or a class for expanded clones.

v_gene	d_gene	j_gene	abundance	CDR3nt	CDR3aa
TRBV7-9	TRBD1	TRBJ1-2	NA	TGTGCCAGCAGCCCGACAGGGGGCGATGGCTACACCTTC	CASSPTGGDGYTF
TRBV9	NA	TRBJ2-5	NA	TGTGCCAGCAGCGGGCAGGGGTACCAAGAGACCCAGTACTTC	CASSGQGYQETQYF
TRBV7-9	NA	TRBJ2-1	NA	TGTGCCAGCAGCTTAGAAAGGGCTGAGCAGTTCTTC	CASSLERAEQFF
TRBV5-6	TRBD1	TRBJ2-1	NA	TGTGCCAGCAGCTCTAACAGGGGTCATGAGCAGTTCTTC	CASSSNRGHEQFF
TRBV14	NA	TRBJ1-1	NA	TGTGCCAGCAGCCAAGCGGGCCGCGCTGAAGCTTTCTTT	CASSQAGRAEAFF
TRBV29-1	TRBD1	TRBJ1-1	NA	TGCAGCGCCACGACAGGGGGGAACACTGAAGCTTTCTTT	CSATTGGNTEAFF
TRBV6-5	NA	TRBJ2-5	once	TGTGCCAGCAGTTACGGTTCGGAAGAGACCCAGTACTTC	CASSYGSEETQYF
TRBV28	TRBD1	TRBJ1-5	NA	TGTGCCAGCAGTGCTTACAGGGGACAACTTATGAATCAGCCCCAGCATTTT	CASSAYRGQLMNQPQHF
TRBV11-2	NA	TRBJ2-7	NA	TGTGCCAGCAGCTTAGATAAGCCAGGGCAGAGGTACGAGCAGTACTTC	CASSLDKPGQRYEQYF
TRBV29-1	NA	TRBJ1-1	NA	TGCAGCGCCACCGCGGGGGGGCGGGTAGTTGAAGCTTTCTTT	CSATAGGRVVEAFF
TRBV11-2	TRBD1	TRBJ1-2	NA	TGTGCCAGCAGCTTAGTACAGGGGGCTTATGGCTACACCTTC	CASSLVQGAYGYTF
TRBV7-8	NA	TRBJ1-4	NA	TGTGCCAGCAGTCCAGACCGGAGGGCAACTAATGAAAAACTGTTTTTT	CASSPDRRATNEKLFF
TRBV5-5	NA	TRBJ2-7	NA	TGTGCCAGCAGCTTGGCTTCGCTCGGAGCGAGACTTACCTACGAGCAGTACTTC	CASSLASLGARLTYEQYF
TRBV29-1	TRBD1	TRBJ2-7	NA	TGCAGCGCAAAGACAGGGTTCACCTACGAGCAGTACTTC	CSAKTGFTYEQYF
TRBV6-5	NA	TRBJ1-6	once	TGTGCCAGCAGCCCGGTGGGCTCCTATAATTCACCCCTCCACTTT	CASSPVGSYNSPLHF
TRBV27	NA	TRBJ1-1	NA	TGTGCCAGCAGTTTATATTTGGGTACGGGTACTGAAGCTTTCTTT	CASSLYLGTGTEAFF
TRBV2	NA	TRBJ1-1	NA	TGTGCCAGCATTAAACAGAACACTGAAGCTTTCTTT	CASIKQNTEAFF
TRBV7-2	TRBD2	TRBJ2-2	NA	TGTGCCAGCAGCCCCGGACTAGCGGGAGGAAAGACCGGGGAGCTGTTTTTT	CASSPGLAGGKTGELFF